A selection of T cell receptor beta chains follows, all from one sample in a study of T-cell memory formation after mild COVID-19. TCRdb called the 5' RACE reads again in MiXCR, with one record for every CDR3 protein. The sample lists about 200,000 distinct CDR3 sequences; roughly 10% were seen once. The sequencing sample was made of PBMCs or a T cell subset sorted from them (not recorded which). All receptors come from a man between 18 and 29 years old who had mild COVID-19 (a few samples of this study predate the infection). Cell type and time point are not known. Each CDR3 is given with its conserved first and last residue. The D gene is left open where the match is weak. Size is omitted from some rows. Given values are once, few, many or a class for expanded clones.

v_call	clone_size	d_call	j_call	cdr3_nt	cdr3_aa
TRBV5-1	many	NA	TRBJ2-2	TGCGCCAGCAGCTTGCTGGGGGGAGTTCCCGGGGAGCTGTTTTTT	CASSLLGGVPGELFF
TRBV12-3/TRBV12-4	NA	NA	TRBJ1-5	TGTGCCAGCAGTTCCCCGGGCACCTATAGCAATCAGCCCCAGCATTTT	CASSSPGTYSNQPQHF
TRBV7-2	many	NA	TRBJ2-4	TGTGCCAGCAGCACCCCCTCCGCGGCAGGCACGTTAGCCAAAAACATTCAGTACTTC	CASSTPSAAGTLAKNIQYF
TRBV4-1	NA	NA	TRBJ1-2	TGCGCCAGCAGCTTATCGGACGCGATCCACTATGGCTACACCTTC	CASSLSDAIHYGYTF
TRBV11-2	many	TRBD1	TRBJ2-5	TGTGCCAGCAGCTTACCTACAGGGGGGAGAACCCAGTACTTC	CASSLPTGGRTQYF
TRBV29-1	few	TRBD2	TRBJ2-3	TGCAGCGTCCGACGAGGATTAGCGGGGCCTTACGGTACGCAGTATTTT	CSVRRGLAGPYGTQYF
TRBV10-1	few	NA	TRBJ2-5	TGCGCCAGCAGTGAGGCCAGACAAGAGACCCAGTACTTC	CASSEARQETQYF
TRBV11-2	many	TRBD1	TRBJ2-5	TGTGCCAGCAGCTTAAGGCCAGGGGGAGAGACCCAGTACTTC	CASSLRPGGETQYF
TRBV12-3/TRBV12-4	few	NA	TRBJ1-2	TGTGCCAGCAGTTTCAGACAGGCTGAGGGCTACACCTTC	CASSFRQAEGYTF
TRBV5-1	few	TRBD1	TRBJ2-1	TGCGCCAGCCGGGACAGGGGGCGGCAGGGCTACAATGAGCAGTTCTTC	CASRDRGRQGYNEQFF
TRBV10-3	NA	TRBD1	TRBJ2-2	TGTGCCATCAGTCGGCAGGGGGCGCCCACCGGGGAGCTGTTTTTT	CAISRQGAPTGELFF
TRBV2	NA	NA	TRBJ2-2	TGTGCCATGGACCAGCTCCGCACCGGGGAGCTGTTTTTT	CAMDQLRTGELFF
TRBV11-1	few	NA	TRBJ2-1	TGTGCCAGCAGCTTAGAATCGGGGAACTACAATGAGCAGTTCTTC	CASSLESGNYNEQFF
TRBV7-2	NA	NA	TRBJ2-4	TGTGCCAGCAGCTTTAAGGGGGAAAACATTCAGTACTTC	CASSFKGENIQYF
TRBV9	NA	TRBD1	TRBJ1-4	TGTGCCAGCAGCCCGACAGGGGGCCGTGAAAAACTGTTTTTT	CASSPTGGREKLFF
TRBV5-6	few	NA	TRBJ2-3	TGTGCCAGCAGCTTGGACGGCCGCACAGATACGCAGTATTTT	CASSLDGRTDTQYF
TRBV11-1	NA	NA	TRBJ2-5	TGTGCCAGCAGCGCCCGGGTGTACCAAGAGACCCAGTACTTC	CASSARVYQETQYF
TRBV5-1	many	NA	TRBJ2-7	TGCGCCAGCAGCCCGGATACCGGGACCTTCCCCCTTTTC	CASSPDTGTFPLF
TRBV7-2	NA	NA	TRBJ1-2	TGTGCCAGCAGCCCTCCGGGACAACGTGATGGCTACACCTTC	CASSPPGQRDGYTF
TRBV4-2	few	NA	TRBJ2-5	TGTGCCAGCAGCCAAGTCACCGGGCCCCAGCGCCTAGAGACCCAGTACTTC	CASSQVTGPQRLETQYF
TRBV18	NA	NA	TRBJ2-3	TGTGCCAGCTCACCAGACTTAACGCAGTATTTT	CASSPDLTQYF
TRBV15	many	NA	TRBJ2-6	TGTGCCACCCGAAAAGGCTCTGGGGCCAACGTCCTGACTTTC	CATRKGSGANVLTF
TRBV20-1	many	NA	TRBJ2-7	TGCAGTGCTACCCCCTCGGGCTACGAGCAGTACTTC	CSATPSGYEQYF
TRBV5-1	many	TRBD2	TRBJ2-7	TGCGCCAGCAGTTCTCCGGGACTAGCGGGGAAAGAGCAGTACTTC	CASSSPGLAGKEQYF
TRBV4-3	NA	NA	TRBJ1-3	TGCGCCAGCAGCCAAGATGCCAGTATCTTACTACTCTCTGGAAACACCATATATTTT	CASSQDASILLLSGNTIYF